This record covers a single T cell receptor (beta chain). Its target is unknown. The length of the CDR3 is 14 residues. In germline, CDR1 is SGHNT, CDR2 YYREEE (reference sequence). V dropped 4 bases and J dropped 1 base, with 12 bases sitting between them. Naive CD8 populations comprised CD45RO-negative cells positively selected for CCR7, excluding terminally differentiated effector memory CD45RA+ cells. This entry is derived from a study of shared clonotypes between healthy human individuals. In the study overall: The study enrolled a couple of women and a few men aged 18 to 49. Study-level points and caveats: A reduction in generation probabilities was seen for non-shared clonotypes relative to those shared by all four donors. Few donors restricted represented genetic and exposure-history diversity.

Using immunoSEQ multiplex PCR, the repertoire was profiled, and TCRdb retains in-frame clones only, with some absent. This table holds roughly 890,000 clones, about 92% found once. What was sequenced was naive CD8+ T cells sorted from blood. This receptor was obtained from a man aged 25 to 40 in good health. This sequence joins TRBV5-4 and TRBJ2-7, with TRBD1 as a possible D gene (5 bases). CDR3 sequence: CASSPSDRSYEQYF. CDR3 nucleotides: TGTGCCAGCAGCCCGTCCGACAGATCCTACGAGCAGTACTTC.